Below are 20 T cell receptor beta chains sequenced from a single sample in a study of shared clonotypes between healthy human individuals. Sequencing used immunoSEQ multiplex PCR; TCRdb keeps in-frame clones, though not all of them. Of more than 2,000,000 clones in the sample, approximately 93% were seen once. Sequenced material: naive CD4+ T cells from PBMCs. The subset is: CD45RA+ positively selected. The receptor set was obtained from a man aged 18 to 35 in good health. Some clones in this sample may be carry-over from other donors' samples.

This chain uses TRBV28 with TRBJ1-2; no reliable D call. Between the trimmed V and J ends, which lost 6 bases and 3 bases, there was a span of 8 bases. Germline CDR1 is MDHEN and CDR2 is SYDVKM. The CDR3 has 12 amino acids. As DNA, the CDR3 is TGTGCCAGCAGGGCCAGCGACTATGGCTACACCTTC. Its protein product is CASRASDYGYTF.

This chain uses TRBV6-1 with TRBJ2-5, with 7 bases fitting TRBD1. Germline loops: CDR1 MNHNS, CDR2 SASEGT. The V and J ends lost 2 bases and 5 bases, in that order; junction bases with no gene match: 5. The CDR3 sequence is 14 residues long. CDR3 region: CASSERGGAETQYF. The CDR3 DNA sequence: TGTGCCAGCAGTGAAAGAGGGGGCGCGGAGACCCAGTACTTC.

The chain combines TRBV5-6 with TRBJ2-5; no clear D gene. Trimming removed 1 base from V and 6 bases from J, with 4 bases in between. This CDR3 comprises 11 residues. Germline V CDR1 and CDR2: SGHDT, YYEEEE. The chain's CDR3 is CASSLTQTQYF. DNA of the CDR3: TGTGCCAGCAGCTTGACACAGACCCAGTACTTC.

The chain is built from TRBV6-1 and TRBJ1-5; the D gene is possibly TRBD1 (5 bases). Germline values: CDR1 MNHNS, CDR2 SASEGT. There are 15 residues in the CDR3. Trimming stripped 4 bases from V and 4 bases from J, with 14 bases between. CDR3 loop: CASSGGEWGNQPQHF. In nucleotides, the CDR3 is TGTGCCAGCAGTGGGGGGGAGTGGGGGAATCAGCCCCAGCATTTT.

The gene calls are TRBV7-2 and TRBJ2-3; D not certain. The CDR3 is 15 residues long. With 1 base removed from V and 2 bases from J, the gap between germline ends came to 10 bases. Germline V gene data show CDR1 as SGHTA and CDR2 as FQGNSA. The CDR3 sequence: CASSLVRQDTDTQYF. DNA of the CDR3: TGTGCCAGCAGCTTAGTGCGGCAGGACACAGATACGCAGTATTTT.

The chain couples TRBV29-1 to TRBJ2-5, with D uncertain. With 4 bases removed from V and 0 bases from J, the gap between germline ends came to 9 bases. The CDR3 runs to 13 residues. CDR1 and CDR2 (germline): SQVTM, ANQGSEA. CDR3 DNA: TGCAGCGTTGGTGAACATAACCAAGAGACCCAGTACTTC. Residues: CSVGEHNQETQYF. The full variable domain, its missing parts supplied by reference TRBV29-1 and TRBJ2-5, is SAVISQKPSRDICQRGTSLTIQCQVDSQVTMMFWYRQQPGQSLTLIATANQGSEATYESGFVIDKFPISRPNLTFSTLTVSNMSPEDSSIYLCSVGEHNQETQYFGPGTRLLVL.

The chain has TRBV7-9 and TRBJ2-7, with D possibly matching TRBD2 (5 bases). V was shortened by 5 bases and J by 0 bases, with 11 bases between the two germline ends. The CDR3 loop spans 14 amino acids. Germline values: CDR1 SEHNR, CDR2 FQNEAQ (reference sequence). The DNA of the CDR3 is TGTGCCAGCAGCGATCTACTAGTCTCCTACGAGCAGTACTTC. Protein product: CASSDLLVSYEQYF. The full variable domain, in which reference TRBV7-9 and TRBJ2-7 provide the parts outside the CDR3, is DTGVSQNPRHKITKRGQNVTFRCDPISEHNRLYWYRQTLGQGPEFLTYFQNEAQLEKSRLLSDRFSAERPKGSFSTLEIQRTEQGDSAMYLCASSDLLVSYEQYFGPGTRLTVT.

In this sample, this clone turned up a few times. The V gene is TRBV30, the J gene TRBJ1-1; D gene uncertain. Germline CDR1 is GTSNPN and CDR2 is SVGIG (reference sequence). The CDR3 consists of 13 residues. The V end lost 3 bases, the J end lost 0 bases, and 8 bases lay between the germline ends. The CDR3, as DNA: TGTGCCTGGAGATTCAGGCTGAACACTGAAGCTTTCTTT. This translates into CAWRFRLNTEAFF. Filled out from reference TRBV30 and TRBJ1-1, the complete variable domain reads SQTIHQWPATLVQPVGSPLSLECTVEGTSNPNLYWYRQAAGRGLQLLFYSVGIGQISSEVPQNLSASRPQDRQFILSSKKLLLSDSGFYLCAWRFRLNTEAFFGQGTRLTVV.

The gene calls are TRBV28 and TRBJ2-3; TRBD2 aligns across 7 bases. The CDR3 covers 18 residues. From germline, CDR1 is MDHEN and CDR2 SYDVKM. J was trimmed by 0 bases and V by 2 bases; bases with no gene match: 11. The CDR3 loop reads CASSLNWLAETSTDTQYF. The CDR3 DNA is TGTGCCAGCAGTTTAAATTGGCTAGCGGAGACTAGCACAGATACGCAGTATTTT.

The chain links TRBV18 to TRBJ2-7; 8 bases match TRBD2. The V gene's germline CDR1 is KGHSH and CDR2 LQKENI. This CDR3 region has 15 residues. V gave up 6 bases and J gave up 7 bases; unmatched junction bases: 14. In DNA, the CDR3 is TGTGCCAGCTCCCCGAGCGGGGGCCGTCCTCTGGAGCAGTACTTC. It yields the protein CASSPSGGRPLEQYF.

The chain uses TRBV29-1 and TRBJ2-3, with D unresolved. The CDR3 is 12 amino acids. In germline, CDR1 is SQVTM, CDR2 ANQGSEA. V lost 7 bases to trimming and J lost 2 bases, with 10 bases between them. CDR3 in DNA: TGCAGCGCCCTAGGGTCCACAGATACGCAGTATTTT. Protein: CSALGSTDTQYF.

CDR3 nucleotide sequence: TGTGCCAGCAGCTTAATGGCGGGCAGGAACACCGGGGAGCTGTTTTTT. Its translation: CASSLMAGRNTGELFF. The V call is TRBV7-3, the J call TRBJ2-2; D is possibly TRBD2 (5 bases). The V and J ends lost 1 base and 1 base respectively, with 10 bases between them. The CDR3 has 16 amino acids. Germline CDR1 reads SGHTA; CDR2 reads FQGTGA.

The rearrangement uses TRBV7-3 and TRBJ2-1; the match to TRBD2 covers 7 bases. J lost 0 bases, V lost 1 base, and 3 bases had no gene match. This CDR3 comprises 16 residues. Germline CDR1 is SGHTA and CDR2 is FQGTGA. CDR3 nucleotide sequence: TGTGCCAGCAGCTTAATGGGCGGGAGCTCCTACAATGAGCAGTTCTTC. It codes for CASSLMGGSSYNEQFF.

V and J are TRBV7-9 and TRBJ2-7; tentative D call: TRBD2 (6 bases). V was clipped by 11 bases and J by 0 bases, with 17 bases between them. The CDR3 is 14 amino acids. CDR1 and CDR2 from the germline V gene are SEHNR and FQNEAQ (reference sequence). In DNA form, the CDR3 reads TGTGCCGGGGAGGACCCGATCAGCTCCTACGAGCAGTACTTC. It is translated as CAGEDPISSYEQYF.

The chain has TRBV9 and TRBJ2-2; 7 bases line up with TRBD2. V trimming: 3 bases; J trimming: 1 base; junction bases outside the gene matches: 3. The CDR3 is made up of 15 amino acids. Germline V gives CDR1 SGDLS, CDR2 YYNGEE. The CDR3 spells CASSGLAGNTGELFF. The CDR3 DNA sequence: TGTGCCAGCAGCGGATTAGCGGGGAACACCGGGGAGCTGTTTTTT. Full variable domain (remainder filled in from reference TRBV9 and TRBJ2-2): DSGVTQTPKHLITATGQRVTLRCSPRSGDLSVYWYQQSLDQGLQFLIQYYNGEERAKGNILERFSAQQFPDLHSELNLSSLELGDSALYFCASSGLAGNTGELFFGEGSRLTVL.

This chain connects TRBV5-8 to TRBJ1-2; D ambiguous. V lost 1 base to trimming and J lost 7 bases, with 17 bases between them. Germline loops: CDR1 SGHTS, CDR2 YDEGEE. The CDR3 is 15 amino acids. Here the CDR3 reads CASSLSGRPYFGYTF. CDR3 coding DNA: TGTGCCAGCAGCTTGTCGGGCAGGCCCTATTTTGGCTACACCTTC.

Concerning this clone: At the DNA level, this CDR3 is encoded by other sequences in the same sample as well. J is TRBJ2-3 and V is TRBV11-2; D tentatively fits TRBD1 or TRBD2 (5 bases each). Per the germline V gene, CDR1 is SGHAT and CDR2 is FQNNGV. Deletions cut 0 bases from V and 4 bases from J, with 8 bases between. The CDR3 has 14 residues. This chain's CDR3 is CASSLDQGADTQYF. The CDR3 DNA follows: TGTGCCAGCAGCTTAGATCAGGGAGCAGATACGCAGTATTTT.

The chain joins TRBV7-6 to TRBJ2-7; D not resolved. CDR1 and CDR2 (germline): SGHVS, FNYEAQ. The CDR3 runs to 15 residues. Trimming shortened V by 7 bases and J by 1 base, and 17 bases separated the two germline ends. CDR3 nucleotides: TGTGCCAGCACCCCGGACGGTTCTTGGTCCTACGAGCAGTACTTC. Its translation: CASTPDGSWSYEQYF.

The rearrangement joins TRBV11-2 to TRBJ1-2, with 9 bases aligning to TRBD1. Looked up from germline, CDR1 is SGHAT and CDR2 is FQNNGV. V was pared by 5 bases and J by 5 bases, with 6 bases of the junction left unmatched. The CDR3 extends over 14 amino acids. The chain's CDR3 is CASSPQGARYGYTF. CDR3 in DNA: TGTGCCAGCAGCCCACAGGGGGCTCGGTATGGCTACACCTTC.

The CDR3 loop is CASRTGRGNQPQHF. The CDR3 DNA reads TGTGCCAGCAGGACAGGGCGCGGAAATCAGCCCCAGCATTTT. The rearrangement links TRBV2 to TRBJ1-5, with 7 bases identical to TRBD1. Trimming at V came to 6 bases and at J to 4 bases, leaving 6 bases not matched to a gene. This CDR3 spans 14 amino acids. Germline CDR1 reads SNHLY; CDR2 reads FYNNEI.